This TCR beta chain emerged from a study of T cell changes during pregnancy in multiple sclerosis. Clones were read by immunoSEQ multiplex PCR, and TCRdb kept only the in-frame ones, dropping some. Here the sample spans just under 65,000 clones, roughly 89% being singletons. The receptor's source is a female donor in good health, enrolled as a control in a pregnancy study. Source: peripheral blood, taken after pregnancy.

In DNA form, the CDR3 reads TGTGCCAGTCTAGCGGGGGCCTTCCGAACCGGGGAGCTGTTTTTT. It is translated as CASLAGAFRTGELFF. This chain joins TRBV2 and TRBJ2-2, with 10 nucleotides matching TRBD2. The CDR3 is made up of 15 amino acids. V gave up 9 bases and J gave up 5 bases; unmatched junction bases: 9. Germline-derived CDR1 and CDR2 are SNHLY and FYNNEI.